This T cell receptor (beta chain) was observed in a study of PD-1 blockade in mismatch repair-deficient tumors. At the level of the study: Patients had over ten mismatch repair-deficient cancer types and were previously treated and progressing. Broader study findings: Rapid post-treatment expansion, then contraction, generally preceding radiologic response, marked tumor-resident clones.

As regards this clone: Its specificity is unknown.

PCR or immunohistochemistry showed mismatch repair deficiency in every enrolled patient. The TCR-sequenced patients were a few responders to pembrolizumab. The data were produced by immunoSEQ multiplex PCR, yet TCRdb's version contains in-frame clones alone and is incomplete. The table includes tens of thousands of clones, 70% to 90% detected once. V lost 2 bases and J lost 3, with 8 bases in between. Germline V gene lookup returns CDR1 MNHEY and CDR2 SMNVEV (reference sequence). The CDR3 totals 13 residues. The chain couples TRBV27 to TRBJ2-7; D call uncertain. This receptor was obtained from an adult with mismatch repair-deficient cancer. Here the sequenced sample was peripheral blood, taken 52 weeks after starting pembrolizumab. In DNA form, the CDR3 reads TGTGCCAGCAGTTTAGGCAGCTACTACGAGCAGTACTTC. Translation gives CASSLGSYYEQYF.